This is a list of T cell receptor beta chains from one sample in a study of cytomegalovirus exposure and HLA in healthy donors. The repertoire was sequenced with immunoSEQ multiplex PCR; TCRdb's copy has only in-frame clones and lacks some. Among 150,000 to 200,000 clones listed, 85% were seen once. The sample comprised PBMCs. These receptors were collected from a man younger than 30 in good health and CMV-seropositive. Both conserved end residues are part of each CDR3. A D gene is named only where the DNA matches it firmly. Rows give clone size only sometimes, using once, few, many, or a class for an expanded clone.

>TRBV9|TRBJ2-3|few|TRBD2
TGTGCCAGCAGCGTAAGGGGAGGGCTAGATACGCAGTATTTT
CASSVRGGLDTQYF
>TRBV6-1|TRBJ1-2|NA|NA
TGTGCCAGCAGTGAAAAGACAGGCGCCAACTATGGCTACACCTTC
CASSEKTGANYGYTF
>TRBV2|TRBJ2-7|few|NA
TGTGCCAGCGCCCGCAGTCCAACCGAGCAGTACTTC
CASARSPTEQYF
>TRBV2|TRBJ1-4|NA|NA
TGTGCCACCAGAGGTCGGGTATCTACTAATGAAAAACTGTTTTTT
CATRGRVSTNEKLFF
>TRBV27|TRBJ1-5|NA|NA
TGCGAGAATCAGCCCCAGCATTTT
CENQPQHF
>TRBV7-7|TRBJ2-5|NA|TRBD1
TGTGCTAGCAGCACCCGACAGGGGGGCCAAGAGACCCAGTACTTC
CASSTRQGGQETQYF
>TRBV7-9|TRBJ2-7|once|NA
TGTGCCAGCACCCCCCCCGCGACAGGTCAAGGCGAGCAGTACTTC
CASTPPATGQGEQYF
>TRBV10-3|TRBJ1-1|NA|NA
TGTGCCATCGAGGATCCGGGCACTGAAGCTTTCTTT
CAIEDPGTEAFF
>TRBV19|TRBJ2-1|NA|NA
TGTGCCAGTAGTATATCAGGGGTGAATGAGCAGTTCTTC
CASSISGVNEQFF
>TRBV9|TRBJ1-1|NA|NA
TGTGCCAGCAGCGTAACCGGGGGTAACACTGAAGCTTTCTTT
CASSVTGGNTEAFF
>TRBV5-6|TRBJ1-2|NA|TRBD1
TGTGCCAGCAGCTTGGCGGGACAGGGATCGAGGTATGGCTACACCTTC
CASSLAGQGSRYGYTF
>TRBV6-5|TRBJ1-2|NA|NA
TGTGCCAGCAGAGATGACATTAACTATGGCTACACCTTC
CASRDDINYGYTF
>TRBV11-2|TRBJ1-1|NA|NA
TGTGCCAGCAGCTTAGCGGGTACGGGAATGAACACTGAAGCTTTCTTT
CASSLAGTGMNTEAFF
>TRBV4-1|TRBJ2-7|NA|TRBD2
TGCGCCAGCAGCCAAGATAAAAGGAGCGGGGGTCCATCGCAGTACTTC
CASSQDKRSGGPSQYF
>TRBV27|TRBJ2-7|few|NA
TGTGCCAGCAGGGACAGTTTAAAATACGAGCAGTACTTC
CASRDSLKYEQYF
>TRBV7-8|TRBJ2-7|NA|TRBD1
TGTGCCAGCAGCGACCCGGGACAGGGGTACGAGCAGTACTTC
CASSDPGQGYEQYF
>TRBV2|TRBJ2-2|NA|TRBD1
TGTGCCAGCAGTCTACAGGGGGCGCACACCGGGGAGCTGTTTTTT
CASSLQGAHTGELFF
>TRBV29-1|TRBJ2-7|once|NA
TGCAGCGTTGCCCGTCGGGGAGCCGAGCAGTACTTC
CSVARRGAEQYF
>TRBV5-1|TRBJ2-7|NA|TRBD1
TGCGCCAGCTGGCCCGGACAGGGAAGCTCCTACGAGCAGTACTTC
CASWPGQGSSYEQYF
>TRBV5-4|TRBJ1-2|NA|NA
TGTGCCAGCAGCTTTGCAGGGCAGAACTATGGCTACACCTTC
CASSFAGQNYGYTF
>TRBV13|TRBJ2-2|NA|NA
TGTGCCAGCAGCCCATCCCTGGCGGCGAACACCGGGGAGCTGTTTTTT
CASSPSLAANTGELFF
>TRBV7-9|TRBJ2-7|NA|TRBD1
TGTGCCAGCAGCACGGGACAGGCTCTCGGCGAGCAGTACTTC
CASSTGQALGEQYF